The entry below gives a single T cell receptor beta chain sequence along with its context. These data originate in a study of shared clonotypes between healthy human individuals. This CDR3 is built from 18 residues. Germline assignment: CDR1 SGDLS and CDR2 YYNGEE. The V gene lost 3 bases and the J gene lost 2 bases, with 21 bases spanning the gap. This table comes from immunoSEQ multiplex PCR, and its TCRdb copy is limited to in-frame clones, with some not included. The table lists approximately 710,000 clones, about 90% of them singletons. The chain uses TRBV9 and TRBJ2-1, with D possibly matching TRBD1 (8 bases). The sequencing sample was made of memory CD8+ T cells from PBMCs. The subset was: CD45RO+ cells pooled with CCR7-negative TemRA cells. The source is a man younger than 35 in good health. Some clones in this sample may be carry-over from other donors' samples. DNA of the CDR3: TGTGCCAGCAGCGACCCCAGGGGGCTAGCGGAGACCTACAATGAGCAGTTCTTC. This codes for CASSDPRGLAETYNEQFF.